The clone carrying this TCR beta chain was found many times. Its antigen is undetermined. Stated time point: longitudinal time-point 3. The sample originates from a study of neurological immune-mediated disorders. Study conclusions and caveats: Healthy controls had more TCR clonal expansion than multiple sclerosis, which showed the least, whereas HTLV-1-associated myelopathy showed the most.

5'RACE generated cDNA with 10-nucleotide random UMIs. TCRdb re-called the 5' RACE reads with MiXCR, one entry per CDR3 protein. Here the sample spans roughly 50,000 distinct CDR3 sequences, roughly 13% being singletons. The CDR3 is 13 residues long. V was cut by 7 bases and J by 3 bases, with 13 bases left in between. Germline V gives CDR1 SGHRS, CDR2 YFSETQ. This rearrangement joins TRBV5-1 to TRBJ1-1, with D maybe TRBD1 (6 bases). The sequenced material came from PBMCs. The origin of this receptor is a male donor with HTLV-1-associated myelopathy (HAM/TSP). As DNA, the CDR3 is TGCGCCAGCCGGAGGGGGGTCGACACTGAAGCTTTCTTT. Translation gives CASRRGVDTEAFF.